Each of the 16 T cell receptor beta chains below was sequenced from the same sample in a study of siplizumab effects on memory and regulatory T cells. Some clones are missing from TCRdb's copy, which holds only in-frame ones; the method was immunoSEQ multiplex PCR. Of 92,000 or so clones in the sample, around 89% were seen once. Sequencing was carried out using CD4+ T cells sorted from blood. The receptor source for this set is a human donor in good health.

The J gene is TRBJ1-5, the V gene TRBV19, with D uncertain. The CDR3 sequence is 16 residues long. V was trimmed by 3 bases and J by 2 bases, leaving 14 bases between them. Germline CDR1 reads LNHDA; CDR2 reads SQIVND (reference sequence). CDR3 sequence: CASSISGQSGNQPQHF. The CDR3 coding sequence is TGTGCCAGTAGTATTTCTGGGCAAAGTGGCAATCAGCCCCAGCATTTT.

This chain joins TRBV5-1 and TRBJ2-2; 10 nucleotides align to TRBD2. Germline V CDR1 and CDR2: SGHRS, YFSETQ. J was trimmed by 4 bases and V by 0 bases; bases with no gene match: 0. There are 15 residues in the CDR3. CDR3 nucleotides: TGCGCCAGCAGCTTGGTAGCGGGGGGCACCGGGGAGCTGTTTTTT. Amino acid sequence: CASSLVAGGTGELFF.

This clone was recorded a few times. The chain couples TRBV7-9 to TRBJ1-2; D remains unclear. Trimming stripped 5 bases from V and 8 bases from J, with 12 bases between. CDR3 length equals 12 residues. Germline V lookup: CDR1 SEHNR, CDR2 FQNEAQ (reference sequence). In DNA, the CDR3 is TGTGCCAGCAGCGACGGACTGGGGGGCTACACCTTC. Translating it yields CASSDGLGGYTF. The variable domain in full, with the rest retrieved from reference TRBV7-9 and TRBJ1-2, is DTGVSQNPRHKITKRGQNVTFRCDPISEHNRLYWYRQTLGQGPEFLTYFQNEAQLEKSRLLSDRFSAERPKGSFSTLEIQRTEQGDSAMYLCASSDGLGGYTFGSGTRLTVV.

The chain has TRBV30 and TRBJ2-5; 10 positions match TRBD2. The V gene's germline CDR1 is GTSNPN and CDR2 SVGIG (reference sequence). The CDR3 spans 15 residues. J gave up 3 bases and V 0 bases, and 4 bases lay outside the gene matches. CDR3 region: CAWSVSSGREETQYF. CDR3 coding DNA: TGTGCCTGGAGTGTATCCAGCGGGAGGGAAGAGACCCAGTACTTC.

The chain uses TRBV28 and TRBJ1-1; D is ambiguous. Germline loops: CDR1 MDHEN, CDR2 SYDVKM. Trimming cost V 6 bases and J 7 bases, with 12 bases left between them. The CDR3 sequence is 12 residues long. The CDR3 here is CASSQNTVEAFF. The CDR3 DNA is TGTGCCAGCAGCCAAAATACTGTTGAAGCTTTCTTT.

Remarks on this clone: The junction departs from the called germline gene at one end, perhaps through a read error. The chain recombines TRBV7-7 with TRBJ2-5; D is possibly TRBD1 (6 bases). Germline V gene lookup returns CDR1 SSHAT and CDR2 FNYEAQ (reference sequence). The length of the CDR3 is 13 residues. For the CDR3, the DNA is TGTGCTAGCAGCCAGGACAGACAAGAGACCCAGTACTTC. Its translation is CASSQDRQETQYF.

The chain couples TRBV12-5 to TRBJ1-5; D possibly corresponds to TRBD1 (5 bases). The CDR3 has 17 residues. CDR1 and CDR2 from the germline V gene are LGHNT and FRNRAP. With 1 base removed from V and 5 bases from J, the gap between germline ends came to 18 bases. DNA for the CDR3: TGTGCTAGTGGTTTGGGGGACGGCGGGAGGATCGATCAGCCCCAGCATTTT. It yields the protein CASGLGDGGRIDQPQHF. The whole variable domain, filled in from reference TRBV12-5 and TRBJ1-5, reads DARVTQTPRHKVTEMGQEVTMRCQPILGHNTVFWYRQTMMQGLELLAYFRNRAPLDDSGMPKDRFSAEMPDATLATLKIQPSEPRDSAVYFCASGLGDGGRIDQPQHFGDGTRLSIL.

V usage is TRBV7-9 and J usage is TRBJ2-1; TRBD2 matches 9 bases. The germline V gene encodes CDR1 SEHNR and CDR2 FQNEAQ (reference sequence). V shed 5 bases, J shed 1 base, and the junction held 3 bases outside the gene matches. The CDR3 spans 15 residues. CDR3 in amino acids: CASSQSGRSYNEQFF. CDR3 nucleotides: TGTGCCAGCAGCCAGAGCGGGAGGTCCTACAATGAGCAGTTCTTC.

The chain couples TRBV28 to TRBJ1-1; 8 bases map to TRBD1. From germline, CDR1 is MDHEN and CDR2 SYDVKM. V lost 5 bases, J lost 5 bases, and 4 bases stayed unmatched. The CDR3 extends over 13 amino acids. The CDR3 loop reads CASSRYRGTEAFF. The CDR3 region has the DNA TGTGCCAGCAGTCGCTACAGGGGGACTGAAGCTTTCTTT.

This clone was seen just once. The V and J genes are TRBV7-3 and TRBJ2-1; 10 bases are shared with TRBD1. Germline CDR1 SGHTA, CDR2 FQGTGA. This CDR3 spans 14 amino acids. The trim removed 5 bases at V and 10 bases at J, leaving 8 bases unmatched. The chain's CDR3 is CASSVGTGDREQFF. As DNA, the CDR3 is TGTGCCAGCAGCGTCGGGACAGGGGATAGGGAGCAGTTCTTC.

The chain links TRBV19 to TRBJ2-3, with D tentatively TRBD2 (6 bases). Germline CDR1 reads LNHDA; CDR2 reads SQIVND (reference sequence). The CDR3 totals 14 residues. The V gene lost 8 bases and the J gene lost 2 bases, with 14 bases spanning the gap. CDR3 residues: CASRVAGFTDTQYF. CDR3 in DNA: TGTGCCAGTCGGGTGGCGGGATTCACAGATACGCAGTATTTT.

The chain couples TRBV18 to TRBJ1-5; D is ambiguous. V gave up 3 bases and J gave up 3 bases, with 9 bases separating them. CDR1 and CDR2 (germline): KGHSH, LQKENI. The CDR3 extends over 14 amino acids. This chain's CDR3 is CASSPWEANQPQHF. Written as DNA, the CDR3 is TGTGCCAGCTCACCTTGGGAAGCCAATCAGCCCCAGCATTTT.

V is TRBV18 and J is TRBJ2-1; D perhaps matches TRBD2 (5 bases). The V end lost 6 bases, the J end lost 5 bases, and 11 bases lay between the germline ends. CDR1 and CDR2 (germline): KGHSH, LQKENI. CDR3 length: 13 residues. CDR3 nucleotide sequence: TGTGCCAGCTCCCCTGGGAGAAACAATGAGCAGTTCTTC. It encodes CASSPGRNNEQFF. Full variable domain (outside the CDR3, taken from reference TRBV18 and TRBJ2-1): NAGVMQNPRHLVRRRGQEARLRCSPMKGHSHVYWYRQLPEEGLKFMVYLQKENIIDESGMPKERFSAEFPKEGPSILRIQQVVRGDSAAYFCASSPGRNNEQFFGPGTRLTVL.

The gene calls are TRBV5-4 and TRBJ2-7; the match to TRBD1 covers 8 bases. The germline V gene has CDR1 SGHNT and CDR2 YYREEE (reference sequence). The ends lost 3 bases at V and 2 bases at J; junction bases unmatched: 4. This CDR3 contains 14 residues. CDR3 in amino acids: CASSSRQGTYEQYF. The CDR3 DNA reads TGTGCCAGCAGCTCGAGACAGGGGACCTACGAGCAGTACTTC. Full variable domain (outside the CDR3, taken from reference TRBV5-4 and TRBJ2-7): ETGVTQSPTHLIKTRGQQVTLRCSSQSGHNTVSWYQQALGQGPQFIFQYYREEENGRGNFPPRFSGLQFPNYSSELNVNALELDDSALYLCASSSRQGTYEQYFGPGTRLTVT.

About this clone itself: Germline and junction disagree at one end, which may indicate a read error. As DNA, the CDR3 is TGTGCCAGCAGCGAGGGACAACAAGGGACCCAGTACTTC. Its translation is CASSEGQQGTQYF. The chain links TRBV7-9 to TRBJ2-5, with a tentative D call TRBD1 (6 bases). This CDR3 has 13 residues. Germline CDR1 reads SEHNR; CDR2 reads FQNEAQ (reference sequence).

This clone has only one observation. The genes are TRBV30 and TRBJ2-1; D not certain. Germline V gene sequence: CDR1 GTSNPN, CDR2 SVGIG (reference sequence). V gave up 3 bases and J gave up 4 bases, with 7 bases separating them. CDR3 length: 12 amino acids. The CDR3: CAWSARYNEQFF. The CDR3 coding sequence is TGTGCCTGGAGCGCTAGGTACAATGAGCAGTTCTTC.